The clone carrying this T cell receptor beta chain occurred a few times. The sample comes from a study of blood T cell repertoires in COVID-19. Study as a whole: Samples of COVID-19 (acute and convalescent) were obtained from the United States, Italy and Spain. PBMCs, B-cell-depleted T cells, or T cells were the source of the cDNA or gDNA that made up the material.

V dropped 4 bases and J dropped 0; count of bases not matched to a gene: 6. The CDR3 consists of 16 residues. Germline CDR1 and CDR2: SEHNR and FQNEAQ (reference sequence). Original processing notes: Amplification from reference gene primers served as the basis for estimated nucleated cell counts. Repertoires were generated with immunoSEQ multiplex PCR, while TCRdb's copy carries only in-frame clones and drops some. V, J and clone size are taken as reported in that table, and D and trimming were inferred from the DNA itself. The sample records under 130,000 clones, 75% to 90% being singletons. This rearrangement joins TRBV7-9 to TRBJ2-7; TRBD1 matches 10 bases. The sample taken for sequencing was peripheral blood. The sequence was collected from a human donor in a cohort sampled during active COVID-19. The DNA for the CDR3 is TGTGCCAGCAGCTCCGGACAGGGGGGCCGCTCCTACGAGCAGTACTTC. Amino acid sequence: CASSSGQGGRSYEQYF.